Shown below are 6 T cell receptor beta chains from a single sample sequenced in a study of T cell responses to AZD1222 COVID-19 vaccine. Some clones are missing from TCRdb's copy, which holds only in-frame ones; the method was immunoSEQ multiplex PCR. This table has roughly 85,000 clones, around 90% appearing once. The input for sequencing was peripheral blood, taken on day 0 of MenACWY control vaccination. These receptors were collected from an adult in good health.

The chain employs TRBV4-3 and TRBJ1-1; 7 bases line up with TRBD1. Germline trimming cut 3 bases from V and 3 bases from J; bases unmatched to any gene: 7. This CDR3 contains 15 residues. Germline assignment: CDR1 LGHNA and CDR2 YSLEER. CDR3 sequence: CASSHTDRVHTEAFF. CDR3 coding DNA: TGCGCCAGCAGCCATACCGACAGGGTTCACACTGAAGCTTTCTTT.

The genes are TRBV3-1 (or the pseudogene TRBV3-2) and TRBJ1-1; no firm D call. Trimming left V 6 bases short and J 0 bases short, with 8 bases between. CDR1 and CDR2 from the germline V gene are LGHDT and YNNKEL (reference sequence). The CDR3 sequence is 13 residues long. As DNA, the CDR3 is TGTGCCAGCAGTCAAATGGTGAACACTGAAGCTTTCTTT. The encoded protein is CASSQMVNTEAFF.

In DNA, the CDR3 is TGTGCCAGCAGCTCAGGGCCGGGCTACACCTTC. Its translation: CASSSGPGYTF. The chain uses TRBV6-5 and TRBJ1-2, with a possible D match to TRBD1 (5 bases). CDR3 size: 11 residues. Germline V lookup: CDR1 MNHEY, CDR2 SVGAGI. Trimming left V 6 bases short and J 8 bases short, with 10 bases between.

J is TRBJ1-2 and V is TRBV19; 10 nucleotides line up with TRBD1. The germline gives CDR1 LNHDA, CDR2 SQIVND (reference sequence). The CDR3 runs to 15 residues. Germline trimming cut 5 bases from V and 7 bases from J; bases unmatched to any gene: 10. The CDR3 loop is CASSPPGQGSGGYTF. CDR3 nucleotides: TGTGCCAGTAGTCCCCCGGGACAGGGGTCGGGTGGCTACACCTTC.

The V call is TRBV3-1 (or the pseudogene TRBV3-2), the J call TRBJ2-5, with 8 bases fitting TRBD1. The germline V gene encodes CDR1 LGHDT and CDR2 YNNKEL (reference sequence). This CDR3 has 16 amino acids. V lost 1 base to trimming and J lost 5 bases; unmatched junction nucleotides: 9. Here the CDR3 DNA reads TGTGCCAGCAGCCAAGTAGGCAGGGGGCGGAGGGAGACCCAGTACTTC. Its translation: CASSQVGRGRRETQYF.

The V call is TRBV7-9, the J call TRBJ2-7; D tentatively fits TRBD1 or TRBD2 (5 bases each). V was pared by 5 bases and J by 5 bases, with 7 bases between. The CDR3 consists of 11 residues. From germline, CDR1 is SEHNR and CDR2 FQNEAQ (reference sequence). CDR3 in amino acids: CASSRDHEQYF. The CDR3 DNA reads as TGTGCCAGCAGCAGGGACCACGAGCAGTACTTC.